One sample yielded the 3 T cell receptor beta chains listed below, sequenced in a study of blood T cell repertoires in COVID-19. Method: immunoSEQ multiplex PCR; TCRdb's copy keeps in-frame clones and lacks some. The sample carries roughly 200,000 clones, 86% recorded once. The specimen sequenced was PBMCs or T cells enriched from blood (not recorded which). These receptors originate from a woman in her forties or fifties in a cohort exposed to, infected with or recovered from COVID-19 (not recorded which).

This clone appeared a few times. The V gene is TRBV28, the J gene TRBJ1-5; D perhaps matches TRBD1 (5 bases). The CDR3 extends over 19 amino acids. Germline-derived CDR1 and CDR2 are MDHEN and SYDVKM. V lost 4 bases to trimming and J lost 3 bases, with 25 bases between them. CDR3 DNA: TGTGCCAGCAGTTCAGGGTATGAAAACTTTCAGAAATCCAATCAGCCCCAGCATTTT. This codes for CASSSGYENFQKSNQPQHF.

This clone was picked up one time. The chain employs TRBV5-4 and TRBJ2-3; D may be TRBD1 (6 bases). The CDR3 sequence is 12 residues long. CDR1 is SGHNT, CDR2 YYREEE, per germline (reference sequence). Trimming removed 0 bases from V and 14 bases from J, with 13 bases in between. As DNA, the CDR3 is TGTGCCAGCAGCTTGGGGGGGCCCCACCGGTATTTT. Residues: CASSLGGPHRYF.

This chain connects TRBV4-2 to TRBJ1-3; the D is unclear. CDR1 and CDR2 from the germline V gene are LGHNA and YNFKEQ. CDR3 length equals 12 residues. V gave up 8 bases and J gave up 3 bases, with 8 bases separating them. The CDR3 nucleotides are TGTGCCAGCTCGAGTCGTGGAAACACCATATATTTT. The encoded protein is CASSSRGNTIYF.